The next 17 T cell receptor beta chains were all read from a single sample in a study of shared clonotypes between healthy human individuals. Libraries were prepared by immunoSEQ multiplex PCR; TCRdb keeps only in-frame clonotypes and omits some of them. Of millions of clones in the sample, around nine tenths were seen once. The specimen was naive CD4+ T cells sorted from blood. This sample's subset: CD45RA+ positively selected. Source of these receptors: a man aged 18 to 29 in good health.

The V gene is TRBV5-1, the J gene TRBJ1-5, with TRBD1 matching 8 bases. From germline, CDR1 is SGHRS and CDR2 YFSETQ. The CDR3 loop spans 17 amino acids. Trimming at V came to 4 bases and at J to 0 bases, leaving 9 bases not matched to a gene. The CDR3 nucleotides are TGCGCCAGCAGCCCGGATACAGGGGGAAATAGCAATCAGCCCCAGCATTTT. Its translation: CASSPDTGGNSNQPQHF.

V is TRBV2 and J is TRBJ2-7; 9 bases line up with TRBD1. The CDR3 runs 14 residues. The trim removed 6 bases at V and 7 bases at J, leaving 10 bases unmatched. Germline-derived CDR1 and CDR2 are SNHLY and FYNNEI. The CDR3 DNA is TGTGCCAGCAGAGCCCCGGGACAGGGTGGTGAGCAGTACTTC. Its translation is CASRAPGQGGEQYF. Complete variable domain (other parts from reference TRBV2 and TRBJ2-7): EPEVTQTPSHQVTQMGQEVILRCVPISNHLYFYWYRQILGQKVEFLVSFYNNEISEKSEIFDDQFSVERPDGSNFTLKIRSTKLEDSAMYFCASRAPGQGGEQYFGPGTRLTVT.

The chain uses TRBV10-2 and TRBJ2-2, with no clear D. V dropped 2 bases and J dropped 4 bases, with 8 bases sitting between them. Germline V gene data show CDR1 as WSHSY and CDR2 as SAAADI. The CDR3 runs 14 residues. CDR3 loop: CASSEQASTGELFF. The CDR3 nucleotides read TGCGCCAGCAGTGAGCAGGCAAGCACCGGGGAGCTGTTTTTT.

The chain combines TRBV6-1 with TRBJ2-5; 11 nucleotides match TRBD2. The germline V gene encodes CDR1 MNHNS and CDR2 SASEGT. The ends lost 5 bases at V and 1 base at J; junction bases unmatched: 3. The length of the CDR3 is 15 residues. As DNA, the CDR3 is TGTGCCAGCAGTTCTAGCGGGGGGTTCCAAGAGACCCAGTACTTC. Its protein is CASSSSGGFQETQYF.

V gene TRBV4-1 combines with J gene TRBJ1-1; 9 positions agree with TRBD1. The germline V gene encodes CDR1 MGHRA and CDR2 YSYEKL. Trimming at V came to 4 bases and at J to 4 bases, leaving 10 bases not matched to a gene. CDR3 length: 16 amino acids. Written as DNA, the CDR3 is TGCGCCAGCAGCCCCGGGGACAGGGCCGGAGGCACTGAAGCTTTCTTT. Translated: CASSPGDRAGGTEAFF.

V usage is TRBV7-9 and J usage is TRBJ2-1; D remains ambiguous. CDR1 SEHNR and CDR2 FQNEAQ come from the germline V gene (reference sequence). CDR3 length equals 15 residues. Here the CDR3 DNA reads TGTTCCTCAGTGTCCTGGTCCCATATCTACAATGAGCAGTTCTTC. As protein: CSSVSWSHIYNEQFF.

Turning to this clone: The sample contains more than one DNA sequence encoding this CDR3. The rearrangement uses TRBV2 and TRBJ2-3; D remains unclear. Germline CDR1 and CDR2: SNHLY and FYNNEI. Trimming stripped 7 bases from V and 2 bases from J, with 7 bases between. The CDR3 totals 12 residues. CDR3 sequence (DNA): TGTGCCAGCACTTCAGACACAGATACGCAGTATTTT. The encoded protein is CASTSDTDTQYF.

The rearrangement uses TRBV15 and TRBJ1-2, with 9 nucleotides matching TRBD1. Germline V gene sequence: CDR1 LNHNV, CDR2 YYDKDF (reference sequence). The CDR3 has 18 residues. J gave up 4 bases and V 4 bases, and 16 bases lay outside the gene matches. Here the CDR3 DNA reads TGTGCCACCAGCACCCCCCGCCCCGGGACAGGGTCTTCCTATGGCTACACCTTC. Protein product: CATSTPRPGTGSSYGYTF.

The CDR3 region is CAIGEGTANTEAFF. CDR3 nucleotide sequence: TGTGCCATTGGCGAAGGGACAGCGAACACTGAAGCTTTCTTT. The chain combines TRBV10-3 with TRBJ1-1; TRBD1 matches at 7 bases. J gave up 1 base and V 9 bases, and 8 bases lay outside the gene matches. The CDR3 covers 14 residues. CDR1 is ENHRY and CDR2 is SYGVKD in the germline V gene.

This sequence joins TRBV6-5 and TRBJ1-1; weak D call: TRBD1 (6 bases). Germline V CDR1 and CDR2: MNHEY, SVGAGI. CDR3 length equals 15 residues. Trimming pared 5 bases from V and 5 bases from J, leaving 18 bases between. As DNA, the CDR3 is TGTGCCAGCAGTAGCGGACAGCCATGGGGGACTGAAGCTTTCTTT. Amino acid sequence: CASSSGQPWGTEAFF.

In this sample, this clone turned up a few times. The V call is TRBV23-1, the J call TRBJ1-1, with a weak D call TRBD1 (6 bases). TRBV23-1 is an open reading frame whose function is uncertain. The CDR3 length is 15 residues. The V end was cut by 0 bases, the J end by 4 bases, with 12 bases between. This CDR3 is CASSQSRGGGTEAFF. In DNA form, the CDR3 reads TGCGCCAGCAGTCAATCGAGGGGGGGCGGCACTGAAGCTTTCTTT.

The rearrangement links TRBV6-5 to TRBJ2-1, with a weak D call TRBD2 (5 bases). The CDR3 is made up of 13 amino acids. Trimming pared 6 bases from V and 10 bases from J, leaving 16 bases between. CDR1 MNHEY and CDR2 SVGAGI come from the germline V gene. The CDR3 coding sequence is TGTGCCAGCAGGAGAGGAGGAGGATCGGAGCAGTTCTTC. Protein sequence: CASRRGGGSEQFF.

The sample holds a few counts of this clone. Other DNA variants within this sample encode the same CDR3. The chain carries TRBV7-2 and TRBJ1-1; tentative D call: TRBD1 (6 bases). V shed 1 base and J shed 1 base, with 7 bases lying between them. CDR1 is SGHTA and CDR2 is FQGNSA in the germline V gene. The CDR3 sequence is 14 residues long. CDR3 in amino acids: CASSLGTANTEAFF. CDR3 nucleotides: TGTGCCAGCAGCTTAGGGACAGCGAACACTGAAGCTTTCTTT.

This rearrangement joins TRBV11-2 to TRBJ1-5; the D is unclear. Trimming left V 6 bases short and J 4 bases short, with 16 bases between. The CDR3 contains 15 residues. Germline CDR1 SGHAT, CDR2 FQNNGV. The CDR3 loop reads CASSSLSSVNQPQHF. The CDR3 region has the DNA TGTGCCAGCAGTAGTTTGTCGTCGGTAAATCAGCCCCAGCATTTT.

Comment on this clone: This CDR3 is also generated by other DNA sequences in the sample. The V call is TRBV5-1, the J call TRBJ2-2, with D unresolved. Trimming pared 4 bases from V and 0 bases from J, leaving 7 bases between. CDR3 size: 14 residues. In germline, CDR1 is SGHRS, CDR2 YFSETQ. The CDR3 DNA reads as TGCGCCAGCAGCCTCGACACGAACACCGGGGAGCTGTTTTTT. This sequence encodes CASSLDTNTGELFF.

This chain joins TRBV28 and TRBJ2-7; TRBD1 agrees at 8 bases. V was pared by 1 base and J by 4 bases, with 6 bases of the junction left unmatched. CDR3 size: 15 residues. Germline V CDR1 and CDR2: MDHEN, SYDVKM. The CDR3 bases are TGTGCCAGCAGTTTATCCACAGGGGGGAGGTACGAGCAGTACTTC. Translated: CASSLSTGGRYEQYF.

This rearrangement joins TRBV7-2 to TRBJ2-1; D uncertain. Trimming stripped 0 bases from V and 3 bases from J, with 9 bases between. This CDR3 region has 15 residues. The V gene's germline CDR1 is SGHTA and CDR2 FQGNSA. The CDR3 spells CASSLARLSYNEQFF. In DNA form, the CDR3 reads TGTGCCAGCAGCTTAGCTAGGTTGAGCTACAATGAGCAGTTCTTC. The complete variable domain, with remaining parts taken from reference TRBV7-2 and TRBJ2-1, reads GAGVSQSPSNKVTEKGKDVELRCDPISGHTALYWYRQSLGQGLEFLIYFQGNSAPDKSGLPSDRFSAERTGGSVSTLTIQRTQQEDSAVYLCASSLARLSYNEQFFGPGTRLTVL.